This T cell receptor beta chain derives from a study of control samples from healthy donors and cancer patients. Sequenced by immunoSEQ multiplex PCR; TCRdb stores in-frame clones only, minus some. The repertoire holds over 150,000 clones, with around 93% as singletons. The sequence came from a man between 18 and 35 years old in good health. Sequencing was carried out using blood.

The CDR3 loop reads CACRGGLITEAFF. CDR3 nucleotides: TGTGCCTGCCGGGGGGGACTTATCACTGAAGCTTTCTTT. This chain joins TRBV6-5 and TRBJ1-1; a weak D match, TRBD1 (5 bases). Trimming shortened V by 11 bases and J by 4 bases, and 17 bases separated the two germline ends. CDR1 and CDR2 (germline): MNHEY, SVGAGI. The CDR3 totals 13 residues.